The T cell receptor beta chain described here comes from a study of blood T cell repertoires in COVID-19. TCRdb's table, derived via immunoSEQ multiplex PCR, lists solely in-frame clones and lacks some. Seen here are 150,000 to 200,000 clones, around nine tenths observed once, and the top ten hold about 6.6%. The CDR3 has 14 residues. CDR1 SQVTM and CDR2 ANQGSEA come from the germline V gene. Losses at the gene ends were 5 bases for V and 0 bases for J; bases not matched to a gene: 6. Input material: PBMCs or T cells enriched from blood (not recorded which). The chain combines TRBV29-1 with TRBJ1-1; TRBD1 aligns across 7 bases. The origin of this receptor is a woman in her forties or fifties who had recovered from COVID-19. The CDR3 DNA reads as TGCAGCGTTCTCTCAGGGGGGTTGAACACTGAAGCTTTCTTT. Translating gives CSVLSGGLNTEAFF.